This TCR beta chain was captured in a study of blood T cell repertoires in COVID-19. Looking at the study overall: Samples taken during acute and convalescent COVID-19 were collected in the United States, Italy and Spain. T cells, B-cell-depleted T cells, or PBMCs supplied cDNA or gDNA.

As processed by the authors: Quantification of nucleated cells was approximated via reference gene primer amplification. Assay used: immunoSEQ multiplex PCR; TCRdb lists only in-frame clones, some missing. V, J and clone size reflect that table, while D and trimming were determined from the DNA. Here the sample spans about 140,000 clones, roughly 82% being singletons. The CDR3 has 13 amino acids. V dropped 6 bases and J dropped 7; count of bases not matched to a gene: 6. The clonotype originates from a man older than 75 with acute or convalescent COVID-19. Sequences were obtained from peripheral blood. The chain links TRBV12-3 or TRBV12-4 to TRBJ1-2; 9 bases fit TRBD1. As DNA, the CDR3 is TGTGCCAGCAGCCCCGGGACAGGGCTTGGCTACACCTTC. It is translated as CASSPGTGLGYTF.